This T cell receptor beta chain was sequenced during a study of blood T cell repertoires in COVID-19. Followed longitudinally, the Seattle patients had been enrolled during active infection. This CDR3 is 14 amino acids long. CDR1 and CDR2 (germline): SEHNR, FQNEAQ (reference sequence). The ends lost 7 bases at V and 9 bases at J; junction bases unmatched: 10. The table came from immunoSEQ multiplex PCR; TCRdb's copy has only in-frame clones and leaves some out. This repertoire shows about 170,000 clones, 84% found once; its top ten account for about 14%. The chain joins TRBV7-9 to TRBJ2-1; 9 bases map to TRBD1. The sample taken for sequencing was peripheral blood. The clonotype comes from a woman aged 70 to 79 with COVID-19, enrolled during active disease. CDR3 region: CASISRDRETEQFF. For the CDR3, the DNA is TGTGCCAGCATTTCACGGGACAGGGAAACTGAGCAGTTCTTC. The whole variable domain, filled in from reference TRBV7-9 and TRBJ2-1, reads DTGVSQNPRHKITKRGQNVTFRCDPISEHNRLYWYRQTLGQGPEFLTYFQNEAQLEKSRLLSDRFSAERPKGSFSTLEIQRTEQGDSAMYLCASISRDRETEQFFGPGTRLTVL.